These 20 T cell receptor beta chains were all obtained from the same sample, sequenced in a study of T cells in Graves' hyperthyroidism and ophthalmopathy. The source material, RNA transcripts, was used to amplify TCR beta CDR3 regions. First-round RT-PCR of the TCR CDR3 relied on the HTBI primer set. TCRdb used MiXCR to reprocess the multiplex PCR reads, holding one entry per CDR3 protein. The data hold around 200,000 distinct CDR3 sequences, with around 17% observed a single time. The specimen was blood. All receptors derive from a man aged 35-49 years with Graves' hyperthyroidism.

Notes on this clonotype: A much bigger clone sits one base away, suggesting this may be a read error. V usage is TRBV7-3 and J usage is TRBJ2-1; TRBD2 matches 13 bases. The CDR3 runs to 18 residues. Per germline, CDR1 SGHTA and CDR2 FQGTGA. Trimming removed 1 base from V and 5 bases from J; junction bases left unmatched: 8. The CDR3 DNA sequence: TGTGCCAGCAGCTTAAATGGACTAGCGGGGGCCCTACACAATGAGCAGTTCTTC. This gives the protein CASSLNGLAGALHNEQFF.

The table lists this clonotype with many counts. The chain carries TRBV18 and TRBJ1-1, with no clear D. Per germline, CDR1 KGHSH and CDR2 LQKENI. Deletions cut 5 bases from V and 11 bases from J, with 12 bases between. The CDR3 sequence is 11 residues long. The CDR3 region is CASSDSAMAFF. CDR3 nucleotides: TGTGCCAGCTCAGACTCCGCAATGGCTTTCTTT.

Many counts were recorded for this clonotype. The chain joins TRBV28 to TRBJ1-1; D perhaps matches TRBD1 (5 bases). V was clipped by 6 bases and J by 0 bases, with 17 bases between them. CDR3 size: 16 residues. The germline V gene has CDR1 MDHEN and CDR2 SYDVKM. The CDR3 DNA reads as TGTGCCAGCAGCCCGTGGGGCTTGAGAATGAACACTGAAGCTTTCTTT. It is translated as CASSPWGLRMNTEAFF.

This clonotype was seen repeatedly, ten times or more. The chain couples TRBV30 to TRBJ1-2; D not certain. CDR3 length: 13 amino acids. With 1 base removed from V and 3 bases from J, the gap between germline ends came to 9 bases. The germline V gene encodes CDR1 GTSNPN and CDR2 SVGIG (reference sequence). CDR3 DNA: TGTGCCTGGAGTGCCACAAGGGACTATGGCTACACCTTC. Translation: CAWSATRDYGYTF.

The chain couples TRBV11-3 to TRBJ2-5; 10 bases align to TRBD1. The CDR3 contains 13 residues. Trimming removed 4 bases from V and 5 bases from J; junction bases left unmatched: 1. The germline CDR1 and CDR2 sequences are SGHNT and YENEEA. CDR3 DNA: TGTGCCAGCAGCTCGGGACAGGGGGAGACCCAGTACTTC. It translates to CASSSGQGETQYF.

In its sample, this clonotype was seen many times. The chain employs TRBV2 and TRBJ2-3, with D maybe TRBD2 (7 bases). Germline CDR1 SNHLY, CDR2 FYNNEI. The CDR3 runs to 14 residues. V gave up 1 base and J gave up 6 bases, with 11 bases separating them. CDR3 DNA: TGTGCCAGCAGTGAAGACGGGGGGCGGGATACGCAGTATTTT. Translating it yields CASSEDGGRDTQYF. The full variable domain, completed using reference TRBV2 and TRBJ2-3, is EPEVTQTPSHQVTQMGQEVILRCVPISNHLYFYWYRQILGQKVEFLVSFYNNEISEKSEIFDDQFSVERPDGSNFTLKIRSTKLEDSAMYFCASSEDGGRDTQYFGPGTRLTVL.

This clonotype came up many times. CDR3 protein: CASSLDSQGPGELFF. The CDR3 DNA is TGTGCCAGCAGCTTAGATTCGCAGGGGCCCGGGGAGCTGTTTTTT. The genes are TRBV11-2 and TRBJ2-2; a weak D match, TRBD1 (6 bases). Germline loops: CDR1 SGHAT, CDR2 FQNNGV. The CDR3 length is 15 residues. V was trimmed by 0 bases and J by 6 bases, leaving 11 bases between them.

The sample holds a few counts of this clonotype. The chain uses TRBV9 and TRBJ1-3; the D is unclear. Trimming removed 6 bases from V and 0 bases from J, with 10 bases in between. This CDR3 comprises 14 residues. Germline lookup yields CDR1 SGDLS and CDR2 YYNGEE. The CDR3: CASNRQSSGNTIYF. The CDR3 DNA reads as TGTGCCAGCAACAGACAATCCTCTGGAAACACCATATATTTT.

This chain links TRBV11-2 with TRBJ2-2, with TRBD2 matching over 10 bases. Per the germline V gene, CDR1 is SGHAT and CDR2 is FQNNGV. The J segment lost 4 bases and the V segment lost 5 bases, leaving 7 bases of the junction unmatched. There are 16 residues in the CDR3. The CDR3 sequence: CASSPGLAESTGELFF. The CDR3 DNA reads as TGTGCCAGCAGCCCCGGACTAGCGGAAAGCACCGGGGAGCTGTTTTTT.

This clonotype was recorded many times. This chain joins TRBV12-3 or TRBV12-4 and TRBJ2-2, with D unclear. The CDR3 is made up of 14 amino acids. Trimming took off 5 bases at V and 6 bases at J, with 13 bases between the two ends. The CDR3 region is CASSLSGVAGELFF. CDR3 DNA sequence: TGTGCCAGCAGTCTAAGTGGGGTCGCCGGGGAGCTGTTTTTT.

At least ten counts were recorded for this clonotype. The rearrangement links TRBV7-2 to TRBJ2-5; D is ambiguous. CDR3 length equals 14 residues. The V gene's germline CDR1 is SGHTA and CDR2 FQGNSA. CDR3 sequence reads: CSTRPRLDAETQYF. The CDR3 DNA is TGTTCAACCCGCCCCCGGCTAGACGCAGAGACCCAGTACTTC.

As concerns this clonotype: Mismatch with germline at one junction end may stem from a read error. DNA for the CDR3: TGTGCCAGCAGTTACAGGGGCACTAAAGCTTTCTTT. This translates into CASSYRGTKAFF. The chain has TRBV6-2 or TRBV6-3 and TRBJ1-1; a possible D gene is TRBD1 (5 bases). Per the germline V gene, CDR1 is MNHEY and CDR2 is SVGEGT. The CDR3 has 12 amino acids.

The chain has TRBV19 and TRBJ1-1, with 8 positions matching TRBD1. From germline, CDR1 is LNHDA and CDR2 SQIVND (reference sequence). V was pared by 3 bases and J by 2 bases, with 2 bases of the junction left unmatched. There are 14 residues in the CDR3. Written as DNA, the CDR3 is TGTGCCAGTAGTATGGACAGGGATAACACTGAAGCTTTCTTT. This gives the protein CASSMDRDNTEAFF. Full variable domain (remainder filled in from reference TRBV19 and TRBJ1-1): DGGITQSPKYLFRKEGQNVTLSCEQNLNHDAMYWYRQDPGQGLRLIYYSQIVNDFQKGDIAEGYSVSREKKESFPLTVTSAQKNPTAFYLCASSMDRDNTEAFFGQGTRLTVV.

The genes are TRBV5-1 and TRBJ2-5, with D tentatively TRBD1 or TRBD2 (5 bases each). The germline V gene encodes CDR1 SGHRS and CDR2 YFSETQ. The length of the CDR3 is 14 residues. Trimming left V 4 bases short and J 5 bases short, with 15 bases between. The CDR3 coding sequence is TGCGCCAGCAGCGGGACCATCAATGTGGAGACCCAGTACTTC. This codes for CASSGTINVETQYF.

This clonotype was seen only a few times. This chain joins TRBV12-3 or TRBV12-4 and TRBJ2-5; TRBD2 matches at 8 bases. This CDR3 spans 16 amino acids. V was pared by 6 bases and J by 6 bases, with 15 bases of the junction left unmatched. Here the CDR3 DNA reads TGTGCCAGCAGCCCCCTTTTCGGGGGGGCGGGAAAGACCCAGTACTTC. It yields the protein CASSPLFGGAGKTQYF.

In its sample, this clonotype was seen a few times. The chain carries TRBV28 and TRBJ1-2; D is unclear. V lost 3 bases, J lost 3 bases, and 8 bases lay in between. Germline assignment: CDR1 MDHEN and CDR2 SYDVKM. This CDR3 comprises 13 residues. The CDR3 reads CASSLVQDYGYTF. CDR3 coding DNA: TGTGCCAGCAGTTTGGTACAAGACTATGGCTACACCTTC.

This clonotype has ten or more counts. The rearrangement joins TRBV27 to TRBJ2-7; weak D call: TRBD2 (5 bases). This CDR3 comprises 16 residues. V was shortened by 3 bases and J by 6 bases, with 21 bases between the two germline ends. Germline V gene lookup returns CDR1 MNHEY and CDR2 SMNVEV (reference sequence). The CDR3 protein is CASSLTLASPKREQYF. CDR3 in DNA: TGTGCCAGCAGTTTGACCTTGGCTAGCCCTAAGCGCGAGCAGTACTTC.

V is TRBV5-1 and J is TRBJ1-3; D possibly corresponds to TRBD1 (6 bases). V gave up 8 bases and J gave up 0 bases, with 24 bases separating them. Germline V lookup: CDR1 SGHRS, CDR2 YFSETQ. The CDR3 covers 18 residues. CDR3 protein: CARPHKGEGGYSGNTIYF. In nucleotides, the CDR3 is TGCGCCAGGCCTCATAAGGGAGAAGGGGGGTACTCTGGAAACACCATATATTTT.

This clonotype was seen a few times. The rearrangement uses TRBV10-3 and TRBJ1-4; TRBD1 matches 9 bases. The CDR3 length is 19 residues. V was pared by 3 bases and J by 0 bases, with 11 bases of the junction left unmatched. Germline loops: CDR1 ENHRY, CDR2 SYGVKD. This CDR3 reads CAISDPQTGGTSTNEKLFF. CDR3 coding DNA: TGTGCCATCAGTGACCCCCAGACAGGGGGGACTTCAACTAATGAAAAACTGTTTTTT.

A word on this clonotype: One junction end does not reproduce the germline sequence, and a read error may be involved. The CDR3 DNA follows: TGTGCCAGCAGCCAAGAGACTAGCGGGGGCCTGAGCACCAGGGAGCTGTTTTTT. Encoded protein: CASSQETSGGLSTRELFF. The genes are TRBV11-3 and TRBJ2-2; 12 bases line up with TRBD2. This CDR3 spans 18 amino acids. In germline, CDR1 is SGHNT, CDR2 YENEEA.